The present T cell receptor beta chain was sequenced within a study of blood T cell repertoires in COVID-19. Study in general: Acute and convalescent COVID-19 samples came from the United States, Italy and Spain.

Generated by immunoSEQ multiplex PCR, the TCRdb table keeps only in-frame clones and is missing some. The repertoire holds approximately 270,000 clones, over 85% seen once, with 1.5% to 2% in the top ten. Across about two dozen US areas, participants ranged in age from roughly 18 to 89 years. Grouping used clinical history reported by participants in a survey and questionnaire. Two negative PCRs, clearance, or symptom resolution characterized the recovered Cohort 3 donors. Between the trimmed V and J ends, which lost 4 bases and 1 base, there was a span of 12 bases. Germline values: CDR1 SGHRS, CDR2 YFSETQ. The CDR3 totals 15 residues.

This sequence was found in a woman in her sixties or seventies who had recovered from COVID-19. Material for sequencing was PBMCs or T cells enriched from blood (not recorded which). The chain couples TRBV5-1 to TRBJ1-5; D gene unclear. The chain's CDR3 is CASSLISGSNQPQHF. The CDR3 DNA reads as TGCGCCAGCAGCCTGATTAGCGGGAGCAATCAGCCCCAGCATTTT.